This T cell receptor (beta chain) was captured by sequencing in a study of blood T cell repertoires in COVID-19. The wider study: In each case, the material was cDNA or gDNA derived from T cells, B-cell-depleted T cells, or PBMCs.

Sequenced by immunoSEQ multiplex PCR; TCRdb stores in-frame clones only, minus some. Of around 250,000 clones listed, 86% are singletons. Germline trimming cut 6 bases from V and 6 bases from J; bases unmatched to any gene: 15. This CDR3 region has 16 residues. Germline V gene data show CDR1 as MDHEN and CDR2 as SYDVKM. Cohorts were determined from participant-reported clinical history. Sequenced: PBMCs or T cells enriched from blood (not recorded which). This clonotype was obtained from a man aged 18 to 29 who had recovered from COVID-19. The chain carries TRBV28 and TRBJ1-2; 8 bases map to TRBD1. CDR3 protein: CASSLSPGGRGDGYTF. CDR3 coding DNA: TGTGCCAGCAGCCTCAGCCCAGGGGGCAGGGGCGATGGCTACACCTTC.